This TCR beta chain was identified in a study of blood T cell repertoires in COVID-19. Background on the study: PBMCs, B-cell-depleted T cells, or T cells provided the cDNA or gDNA that made up the material.

TCRdb's table, derived via immunoSEQ multiplex PCR, lists solely in-frame clones and lacks some. This sample has 150,000 or so clones, with over 75% found just once. CDR3 size: 16 residues. Germline V gene lookup returns CDR1 SGHRS and CDR2 YFSETQ. The V and J ends lost 0 bases and 4 bases respectively, with 13 bases between them. The sequencing sample was made of peripheral blood. The TCR sequence derives from a man aged 18 to 29 with COVID-19, enrolled during active disease. The chain joins TRBV5-1 to TRBJ2-2; D is perhaps TRBD2 (6 bases). CDR3 loop: CASSLERERITGELFF. The CDR3, as DNA: TGCGCCAGCAGCTTGGAACGGGAGCGGATCACCGGGGAGCTGTTTTTT. Based on the CDR3 plus reference TRBV5-1 and TRBJ2-2, the full variable domain is KAGVTQTPRYLIKTRGQQVTLSCSPISGHRSVSWYQQTPGQGLQFLFEYFSETQRNKGNFPGRFSGRQFSNSRSEMNVSTLELGDSALYLCASSLERERITGELFFGEGSRLTVL.